The rows below give T cell receptor beta chains drawn from one sample of a study of regulatory T cells in long-lasting Graves disease. TCRdb re-analysed the multiplex PCR reads in MiXCR, keeping a single row per CDR3 protein. The sample shows roughly 500,000 distinct CDR3 sequences, approximately 13% of them seen only once. The same specimen was also included in a second study, on T cells in Graves' hyperthyroidism and ophthalmopathy.

The sequenced sample was peripheral blood mononuclear cells (PBMCs), obtained at new diagnosis, from a patient treated with antithyroid drugs. The receptors derive from a man aged 25-45 years with Graves disease. Both conserved end residues are part of each CDR3. A D gene is named only where the DNA matches it firmly. Size is stated for part of the rows, as once, few or many counts, or as a class when the clone is expanded.

size: many; V: TRBV20-1; D: TRBD2; J: TRBJ2-2; CDR3: CSASPSGSSNTGELFF; DNA: TGCAGTGCTAGCCCTAGCGGGAGTTCGAACACCGGGGAGCTGTTTTTT
size: many; V: TRBV29-1; D: NA; J: TRBJ1-2; CDR3: CSALRGNGYTF; DNA: TGCAGCGCATTGAGGGGGAATGGCTACACCTTC
size: many; V: TRBV10-3; D: NA; J: TRBJ2-1; CDR3: CAITPGLRDHEQFF; DNA: TGTGCCATCACCCCGGGATTAAGAGACCATGAGCAGTTCTTC
size: NA; V: TRBV29-1; D: TRBD2; J: TRBJ2-2; CDR3: CSVEVDRTSGRAITGELFF; DNA: TGCAGCGTTGAAGTTGATAGGACTAGCGGGAGGGCCATCACCGGGGAGCTGTTTTTT
size: NA; V: TRBV2; D: TRBD2; J: TRBJ2-2; CDR3: CASREGTSGAGELFF; DNA: TGTGCCAGCAGGGAAGGGACTAGCGGGGCCGGGGAGCTGTTTTTT
size: NA; V: TRBV7-9; D: NA; J: TRBJ1-4; CDR3: CASSLVVRDHEKLFF; DNA: TGTGCCAGCAGCTTGGTCGTCAGGGACCATGAAAAACTGTTTTTT
size: NA; V: TRBV7-3; D: NA; J: TRBJ1-2; CDR3: CASSYRRGVGYTF; DNA: TGTGCCAGCAGCTATCGGAGGGGGGTCGGCTACACCTTC
size: many; V: TRBV5-1; D: TRBD2; J: TRBJ2-5; CDR3: CASSFLAGEQETQYF; DNA: TGCGCCAGCAGCTTTCTAGCGGGGGAACAAGAGACCCAGTACTTC
size: many; V: TRBV7-9; D: TRBD2; J: TRBJ2-1; CDR3: CASSPGGFFYNEQFF; DNA: TGTGCCAGCAGCCCGGGGGGGTTTTTCTACAATGAGCAGTTCTTC
size: many; V: TRBV5-1; D: TRBD1; J: TRBJ2-3; CDR3: CASSPGTGVNTQYF; DNA: TGCGCCAGCAGCCCGGGGACAGGGGTGAATACGCAGTATTTT
size: few; V: TRBV2; D: NA; J: TRBJ2-7; CDR3: CATRGREKYEQYF; DNA: TGTGCCACTCGCGGGCGGGAAAAATACGAGCAGTACTTC
size: many; V: TRBV9; D: NA; J: TRBJ2-5; CDR3: CASSVGLGGAQETQYF; DNA: TGTGCCAGCAGCGTAGGACTGGGGGGGGCCCAAGAGACCCAGTACTTC
size: NA; V: TRBV15; D: NA; J: TRBJ2-4; CDR3: CATSSKGLNIQYF; DNA: TGTGCCACCAGCAGCAAAGGATTAAACATTCAGTACTTC
size: many; V: TRBV20-1; D: TRBD2; J: TRBJ2-2; CDR3: CSARALAVGELFF; DNA: TGCAGTGCTAGGGCCCTAGCGGTCGGGGAGCTGTTTTTT
size: many; V: TRBV24-1; D: TRBD1; J: TRBJ1-2; CDR3: CATSDPGQGVGYTF; DNA: TGTGCCACCAGTGACCCGGGACAGGGGGTCGGCTACACCTTC
size: NA; V: TRBV27; D: TRBD2; J: TRBJ2-7; CDR3: CATRLAGGREQYF; DNA: TGTGCCACCCGACTAGCGGGAGGGCGCGAGCAGTACTTC
size: NA; V: TRBV12-3/TRBV12-4; D: NA; J: TRBJ2-2; CDR3: CASSRSEPTGELFF; DNA: TGTGCCAGCAGCCGCAGCGAACCAACCGGGGAGCTGTTTTTT
size: many; V: TRBV13; D: TRBD1; J: TRBJ2-7; CDR3: CASSSAQGEEEQYF; DNA: TGTGCCAGCAGCTCCGCACAGGGGGAAGAAGAGCAGTACTTC
size: NA; V: TRBV9; D: NA; J: TRBJ2-7; CDR3: CASSGSDLADLRGQYF; DNA: TGTGCCAGCAGCGGAAGCGATCTGGCAGACCTACGAGGGCAGTACTTC
size: many; V: TRBV12-3/TRBV12-4; D: NA; J: TRBJ1-2; CDR3: CASSLRSGVGGYTF; DNA: TGTGCCAGCAGTTTACGGTCGGGGGTCGGGGGCTACACCTTC
size: many; V: TRBV20-1; D: TRBD1; J: TRBJ1-2; CDR3: CSAGSVTGNYGYTF; DNA: TGCAGTGCTGGCTCGGTGACAGGGAACTATGGCTACACCTTC
size: many; V: TRBV5-1; D: NA; J: TRBJ2-3; CDR3: CASSLEGPRDTQYF; DNA: TGCGCCAGCAGCCTAGAAGGGCCGAGGGATACGCAGTATTTT
size: NA; V: TRBV19; D: NA; J: TRBJ2-1; CDR3: CASSMLGYNEQFF; DNA: TGTGCCAGTAGTATGTTAGGGTACAATGAGCAGTTCTTC
size: NA; V: TRBV7-2; D: NA; J: TRBJ2-3; CDR3: CASSLVKDGIRGTQYF; DNA: TGTGCCAGCAGCTTAGTTAAGGACGGAATTAGGGGTACGCAGTATTTT
size: NA; V: TRBV19; D: NA; J: TRBJ2-1; CDR3: CASSIEAEGEQFF; DNA: TGTGCCAGTAGTATCGAGGCGGAGGGTGAGCAGTTCTTC
size: many; V: TRBV20-1; D: TRBD1; J: TRBJ2-7; CDR3: CSARWTGGTYEQYF; DNA: TGCAGTGCCAGATGGACAGGGGGTACCTACGAGCAGTACTTC
size: few; V: TRBV4-3; D: TRBD2; J: TRBJ2-1; CDR3: CASSQSPTLAGNYNEQFF; DNA: TGCGCCAGCAGCCAAAGCCCCACCCTAGCGGGAAACTACAATGAGCAGTTCTTC